Below, 10 T cell receptor beta chains from the same sample are listed, as sequenced in a study of shared clonotypes between healthy human individuals. Assay used: immunoSEQ multiplex PCR; TCRdb lists only in-frame clones, some missing. Of 740,000 or so clones listed, around four fifths are singletons. Sequencing was done on a sample of memory CD4+ T cells sorted from blood. As to subset: CD45RA-negative fraction. The source of these receptors is a woman aged 25 to 39 in good health.

The chain recombines TRBV5-5 with TRBJ1-5; no definite D call. Per germline, CDR1 SGHKS and CDR2 YYEKEE (reference sequence). This CDR3 has 15 amino acids. Trimming shortened V by 3 bases and J by 6 bases, and 16 bases separated the two germline ends. The CDR3 loop reads CASSSWGGFGQPQHF. For the CDR3, the DNA is TGTGCCAGCAGCTCCTGGGGAGGGTTTGGTCAGCCCCAGCATTTT.

The rearrangement uses TRBV5-4 and TRBJ2-3; weak D call: TRBD2 (5 bases). Trimming pared 0 bases from V and 1 base from J, leaving 12 bases between. From germline, CDR1 is SGHNT and CDR2 YYREEE (reference sequence). CDR3 length: 16 residues. For the CDR3, the DNA is TGTGCCAGCAGCTTGGAGGCGAAACTAGGCACAGATACGCAGTATTTT. Its protein is CASSLEAKLGTDTQYF.

This clone was counted a single time. The genes are TRBV9 and TRBJ2-5; D not certain. The CDR3 loop spans 12 amino acids. V lost 3 bases and J 1 base, leaving 4 bases between the germline ends. Germline-derived CDR1 and CDR2 are SGDLS and YYNGEE. The CDR3 region has the DNA TGTGCCAGCAGCGACACCCAAGAGACCCAGTACTTC. This sequence encodes CASSDTQETQYF.

This clone was recorded many times. The sample has other DNA sequences that encode this CDR3 too. The rearrangement joins TRBV27 to TRBJ2-7, with 11 positions matching TRBD1. V was pared by 5 bases and J by 5 bases, with 11 bases of the junction left unmatched. Germline values: CDR1 MNHEY, CDR2 SMNVEV (reference sequence). The CDR3 contains 16 residues. The CDR3 coding sequence is TGTGCCAGCAGTCCAACCCTCGGACAGGGGGCCGACGAGCAGTACTTC. Protein product: CASSPTLGQGADEQYF.

This clone has more than one count but fewer than ten. This chain joins TRBV4-1 and TRBJ2-7, with 7 bases lining up with TRBD1. The CDR3 covers 17 residues. J was trimmed by 6 bases and V by 0 bases; bases with no gene match: 14. Germline V CDR1 and CDR2: MGHRA, YSYEKL. The CDR3 loop reads CASSQDFVAGGMSEQYF. As DNA, the CDR3 is TGCGCCAGCAGCCAAGATTTCGTCGCAGGGGGAATGAGCGAGCAGTACTTC.

J is TRBJ1-2 and V is TRBV9; D perhaps matches TRBD1 (5 bases). Germline CDR1 is SGDLS and CDR2 is YYNGEE. This CDR3 region has 15 residues. Deletions cut 0 bases from V and 2 bases from J, with 11 bases between. The CDR3 DNA follows: TGTGCCAGCAGCGTAGGTGACAGAAGCAACTATGGCTACACCTTC. It is translated as CASSVGDRSNYGYTF.

This clone has only a few counts. CDR3 amino acids: CASSDAGAKIYEQYF. Here the CDR3 DNA reads TGTGCCAGCAGCGACGCGGGAGCAAAAATCTACGAGCAGTACTTC. This chain joins TRBV4-2 and TRBJ2-7, with 7 bases matching TRBD2. Germline assignment: CDR1 LGHNA and CDR2 YNFKEQ. This CDR3 region has 15 residues. Germline trimming cut 5 bases from V and 3 bases from J; bases unmatched to any gene: 10.

The chain has TRBV29-1 and TRBJ2-6; no reliable D call. With 4 bases removed from V and 0 bases from J, the gap between germline ends came to 13 bases. Germline CDR1 is SQVTM and CDR2 is ANQGSEA. The CDR3 is made up of 16 amino acids. For the CDR3, the DNA is TGCAGCGTTGCGCAGGCCCAATTCTCTGGGGCCAACGTCCTGACTTTC. Amino acids: CSVAQAQFSGANVLTF.

The chain joins TRBV2 to TRBJ2-7; TRBD2 matches at 7 bases. Germline V lookup: CDR1 SNHLY, CDR2 FYNNEI. The V segment lost 4 bases and the J segment 0 bases; nucleotides outside the gene matches: 3. CDR3 size: 14 residues. Written as DNA, the CDR3 is TGTGCCAGCAGTGCTCGGACTAGCTCCTACGAGCAGTACTTC. Its protein is CASSARTSSYEQYF.

The chain combines TRBV7-9 with TRBJ1-5; possibly TRBD1 for D (6 bases). Trimming removed 1 base from V and 5 bases from J, with 12 bases in between. Looked up from germline, CDR1 is SEHNR and CDR2 is FQNEAQ (reference sequence). The CDR3 contains 15 residues. CDR3 DNA sequence: TGTGCCAGCAGCTTAGGGGGGGCTGGTGATCAGCCCCAGCATTTT. Translated: CASSLGGAGDQPQHF.